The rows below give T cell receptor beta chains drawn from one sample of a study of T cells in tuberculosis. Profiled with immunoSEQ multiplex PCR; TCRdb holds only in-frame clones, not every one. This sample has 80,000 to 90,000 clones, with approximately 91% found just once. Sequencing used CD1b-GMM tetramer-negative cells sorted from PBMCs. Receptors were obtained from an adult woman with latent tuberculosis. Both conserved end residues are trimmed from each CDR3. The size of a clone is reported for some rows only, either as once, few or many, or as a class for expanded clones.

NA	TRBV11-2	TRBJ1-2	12	ASSLVGGTYGYT
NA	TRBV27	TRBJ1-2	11	ASSDSGHDGYT
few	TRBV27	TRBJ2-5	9	ASIGGETQY
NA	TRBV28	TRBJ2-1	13	ASRSTSGGAHEQF
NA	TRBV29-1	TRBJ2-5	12	SVEEWAGGETQY
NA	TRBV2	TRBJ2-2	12	ASSLTGGTGELF
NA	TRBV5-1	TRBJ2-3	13	ASSSSGGALDTQY
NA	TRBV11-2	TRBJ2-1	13	ASSLLGSSYNEQF
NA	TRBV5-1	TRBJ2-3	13	ASSLVQGAPDTQY
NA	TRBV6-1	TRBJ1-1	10	ASRARGTEAF
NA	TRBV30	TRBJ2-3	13	AWRGLAGGADTQY
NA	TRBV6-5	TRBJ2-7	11	ASRLGLTYEQY
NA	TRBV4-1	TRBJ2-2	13	ASSEAGGGSGELF
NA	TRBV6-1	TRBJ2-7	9	ASLRGNEQY
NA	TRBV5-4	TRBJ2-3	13	ASSLGGTSGDTQY
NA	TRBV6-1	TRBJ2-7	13	ASKRQVGASYEQY
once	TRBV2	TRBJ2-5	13	ASSEGTSTGGTQY
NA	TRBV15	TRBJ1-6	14	ATSRAFGQGYSPLH
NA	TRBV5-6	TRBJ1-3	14	ASSGDRGTPRNTIY